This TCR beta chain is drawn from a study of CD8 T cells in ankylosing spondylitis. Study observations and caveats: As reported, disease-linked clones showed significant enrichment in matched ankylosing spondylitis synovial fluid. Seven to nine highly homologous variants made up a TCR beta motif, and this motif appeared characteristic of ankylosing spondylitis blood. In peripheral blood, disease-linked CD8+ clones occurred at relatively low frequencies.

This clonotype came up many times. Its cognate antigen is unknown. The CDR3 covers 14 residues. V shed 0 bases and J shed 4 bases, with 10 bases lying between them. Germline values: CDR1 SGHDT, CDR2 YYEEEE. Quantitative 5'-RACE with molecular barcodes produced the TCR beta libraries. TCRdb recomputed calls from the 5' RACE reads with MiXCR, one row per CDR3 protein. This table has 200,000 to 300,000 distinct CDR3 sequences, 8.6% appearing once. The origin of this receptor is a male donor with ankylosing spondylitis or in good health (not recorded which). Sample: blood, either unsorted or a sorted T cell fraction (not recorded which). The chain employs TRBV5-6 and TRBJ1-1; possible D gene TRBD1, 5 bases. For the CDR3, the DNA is TGTGCCAGCAGCTTGGGTTACAGGAGCACTGAAGCTTTCTTT. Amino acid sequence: CASSLGYRSTEAFF.